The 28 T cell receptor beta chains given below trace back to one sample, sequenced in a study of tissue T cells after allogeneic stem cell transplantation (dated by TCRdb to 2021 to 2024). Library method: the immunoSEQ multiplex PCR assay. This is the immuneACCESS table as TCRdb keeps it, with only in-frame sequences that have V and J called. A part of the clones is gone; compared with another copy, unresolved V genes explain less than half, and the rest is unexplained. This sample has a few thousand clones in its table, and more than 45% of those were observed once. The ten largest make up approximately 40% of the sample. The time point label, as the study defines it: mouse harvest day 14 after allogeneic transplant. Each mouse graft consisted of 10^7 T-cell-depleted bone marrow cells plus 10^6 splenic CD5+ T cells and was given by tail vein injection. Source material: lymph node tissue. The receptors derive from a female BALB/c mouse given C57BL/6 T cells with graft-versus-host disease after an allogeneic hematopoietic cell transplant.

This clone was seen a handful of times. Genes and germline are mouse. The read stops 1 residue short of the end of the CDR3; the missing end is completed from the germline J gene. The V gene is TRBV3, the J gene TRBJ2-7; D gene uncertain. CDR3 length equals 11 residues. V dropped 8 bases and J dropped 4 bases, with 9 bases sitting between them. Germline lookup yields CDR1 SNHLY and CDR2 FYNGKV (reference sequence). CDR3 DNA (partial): TGTGCCAGCTCCGGCAGTTATGAACAGTAC. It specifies CASSGSYEQY. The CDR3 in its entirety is CASSGSYEQYF.

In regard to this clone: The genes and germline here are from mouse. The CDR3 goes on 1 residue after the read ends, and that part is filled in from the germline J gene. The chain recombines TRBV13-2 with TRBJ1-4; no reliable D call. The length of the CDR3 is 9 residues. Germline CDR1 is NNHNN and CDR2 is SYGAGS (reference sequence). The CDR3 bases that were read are TGTTTCCCCAACGAAAGATTATTT. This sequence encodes CFPNERLF. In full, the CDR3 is CFPNERLFF.

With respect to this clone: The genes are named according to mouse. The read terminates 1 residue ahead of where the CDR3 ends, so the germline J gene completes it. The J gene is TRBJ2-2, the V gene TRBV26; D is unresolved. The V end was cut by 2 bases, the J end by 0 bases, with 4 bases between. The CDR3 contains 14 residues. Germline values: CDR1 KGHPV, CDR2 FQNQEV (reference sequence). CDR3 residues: CASSLGTNTGQLYF. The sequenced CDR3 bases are TGTGCCAGCAGTCTGGGGACAAACACCGGGCAGCTCTAC. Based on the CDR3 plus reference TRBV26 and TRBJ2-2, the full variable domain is NSKVIQTPRYLVKGQGQKAKMRCIPEKGHPVVFWYQQNKNNEFKFLINFQNQEVLQQIDMTEKRFSAECPSNSPCSLEIQSSEAGDSALYLCASSLGTNTGQLYFGEGSKLTVL.

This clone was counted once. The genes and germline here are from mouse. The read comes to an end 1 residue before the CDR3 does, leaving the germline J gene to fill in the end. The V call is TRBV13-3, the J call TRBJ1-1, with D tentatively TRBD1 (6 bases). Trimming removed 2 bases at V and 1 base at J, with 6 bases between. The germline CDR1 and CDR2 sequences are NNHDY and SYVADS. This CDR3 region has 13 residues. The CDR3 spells CASSDRGNTEVFF. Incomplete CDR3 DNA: TGTGCCAGCAGTGACAGGGGGAACACAGAAGTCTTC.

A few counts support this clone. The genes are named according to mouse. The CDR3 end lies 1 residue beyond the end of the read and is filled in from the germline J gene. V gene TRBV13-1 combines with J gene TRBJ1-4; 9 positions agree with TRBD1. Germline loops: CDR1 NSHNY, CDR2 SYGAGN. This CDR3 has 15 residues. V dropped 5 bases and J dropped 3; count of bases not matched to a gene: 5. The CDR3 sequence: CASRPQGAANERLFF. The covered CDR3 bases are TGTGCCAGCAGGCCACAGGGGGCGGCCAACGAAAGATTATTT.

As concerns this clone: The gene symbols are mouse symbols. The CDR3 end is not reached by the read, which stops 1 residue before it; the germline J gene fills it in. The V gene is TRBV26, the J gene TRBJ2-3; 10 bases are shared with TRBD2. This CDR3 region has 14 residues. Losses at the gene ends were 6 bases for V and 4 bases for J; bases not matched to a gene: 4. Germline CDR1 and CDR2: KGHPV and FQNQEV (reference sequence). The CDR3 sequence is CASSRDWGPETLYF. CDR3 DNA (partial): TGTGCCAGCAGCCGGGACTGGGGTCCAGAAACGCTGTAT.

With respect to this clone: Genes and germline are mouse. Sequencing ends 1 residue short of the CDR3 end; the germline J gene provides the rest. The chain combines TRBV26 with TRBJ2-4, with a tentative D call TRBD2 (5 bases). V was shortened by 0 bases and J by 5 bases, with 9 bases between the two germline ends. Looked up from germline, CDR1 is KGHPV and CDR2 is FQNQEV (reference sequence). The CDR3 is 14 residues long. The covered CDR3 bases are TGTGCCAGCAGTCTGTCGGAGTGGGGAAACACCTTGTAC. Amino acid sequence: CASSLSEWGNTLY. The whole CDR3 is CASSLSEWGNTLYF. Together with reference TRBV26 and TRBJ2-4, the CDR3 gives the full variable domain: NSKVIQTPRYLVKGQGQKAKMRCIPEKGHPVVFWYQQNKNNEFKFLINFQNQEVLQQIDMTEKRFSAECPSNSPCSLEIQSSEAGDSALYLCASSLSEWGNTLYFGAGTRLSVL.

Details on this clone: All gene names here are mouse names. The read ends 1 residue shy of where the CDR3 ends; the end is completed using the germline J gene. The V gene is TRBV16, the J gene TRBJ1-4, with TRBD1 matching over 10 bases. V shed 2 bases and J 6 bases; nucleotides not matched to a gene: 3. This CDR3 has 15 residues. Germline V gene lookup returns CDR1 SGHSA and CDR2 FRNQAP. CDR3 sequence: CASSLFGTGDERLFF. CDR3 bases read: TGTGCAAGCAGCTTATTTGGGACAGGGGACGAAAGATTATTT.

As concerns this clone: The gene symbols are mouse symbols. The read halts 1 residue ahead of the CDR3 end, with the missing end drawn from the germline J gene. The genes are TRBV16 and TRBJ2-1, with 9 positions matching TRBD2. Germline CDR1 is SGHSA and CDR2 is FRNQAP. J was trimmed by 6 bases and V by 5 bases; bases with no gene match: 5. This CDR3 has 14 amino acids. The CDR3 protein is CASSPWGGGAEQFF. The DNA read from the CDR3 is TGTGCAAGCAGCCCCTGGGGGGGAGGTGCTGAGCAGTTC.

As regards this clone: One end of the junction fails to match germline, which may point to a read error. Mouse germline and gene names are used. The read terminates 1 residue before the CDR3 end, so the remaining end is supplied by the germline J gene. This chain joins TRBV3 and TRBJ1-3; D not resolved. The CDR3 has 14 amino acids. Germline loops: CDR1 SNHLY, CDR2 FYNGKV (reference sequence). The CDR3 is CASSLDNSGNTLYF. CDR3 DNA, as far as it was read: TGTGCCAGCAGTTTAGACAATTCTGGAAATACGCTCTAT.

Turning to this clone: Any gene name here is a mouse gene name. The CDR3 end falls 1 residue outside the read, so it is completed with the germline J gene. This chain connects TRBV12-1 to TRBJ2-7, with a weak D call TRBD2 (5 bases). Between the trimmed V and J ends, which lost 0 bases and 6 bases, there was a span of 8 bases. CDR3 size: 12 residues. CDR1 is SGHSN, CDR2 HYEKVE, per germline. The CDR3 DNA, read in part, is TGTGCCAGCTCTCTCGTTGGGGTTGAACAGTAC. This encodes CASSLVGVEQY. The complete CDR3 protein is CASSLVGVEQYF. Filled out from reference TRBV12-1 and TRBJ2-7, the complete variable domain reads DSGVVQSPRHIIKEKGGRSVLTCIPISGHSNVVWYQQTLGKELKFLIQHYEKVERDKGFLPSRFSVQQFDDYHSEMNMSALELEDSAMYFCASSLVGVEQYFGPGTRLTVL.

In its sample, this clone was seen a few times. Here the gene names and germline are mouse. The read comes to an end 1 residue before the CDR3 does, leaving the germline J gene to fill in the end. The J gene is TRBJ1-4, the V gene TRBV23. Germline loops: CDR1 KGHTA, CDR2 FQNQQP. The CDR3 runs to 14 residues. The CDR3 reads CSSSQRFSNERLFF. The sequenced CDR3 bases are TGCTCCAGCAGTCAACGGTTTTCCAACGAAAGATTATTT.

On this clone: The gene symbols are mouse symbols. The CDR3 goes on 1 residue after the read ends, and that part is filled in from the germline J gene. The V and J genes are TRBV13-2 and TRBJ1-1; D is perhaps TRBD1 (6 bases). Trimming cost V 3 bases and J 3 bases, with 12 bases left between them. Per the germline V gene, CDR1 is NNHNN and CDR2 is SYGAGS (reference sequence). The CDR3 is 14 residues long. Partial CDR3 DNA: TGTGCCAGCGGTGCCCACAGGGAAGACACAGAAGTCTTC. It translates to CASGAHREDTEVF. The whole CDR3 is CASGAHREDTEVFF.

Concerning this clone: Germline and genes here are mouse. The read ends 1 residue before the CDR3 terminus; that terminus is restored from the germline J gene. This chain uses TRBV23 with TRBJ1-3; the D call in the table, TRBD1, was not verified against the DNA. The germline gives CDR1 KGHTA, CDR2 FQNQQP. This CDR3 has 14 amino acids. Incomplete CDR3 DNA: TGCTCCAGCAGTCAACAGGGGGCTGGAAATACGCTCTAT. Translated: CSSSQQGAGNTLY. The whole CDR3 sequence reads CSSSQQGAGNTLYF.

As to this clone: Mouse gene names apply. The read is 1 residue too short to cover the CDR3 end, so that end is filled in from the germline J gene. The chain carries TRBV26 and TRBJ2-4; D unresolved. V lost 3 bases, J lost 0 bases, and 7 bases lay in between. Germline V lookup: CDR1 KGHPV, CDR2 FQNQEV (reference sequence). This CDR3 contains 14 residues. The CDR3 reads CASSLDGSQNTLYF. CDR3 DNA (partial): TGTGCCAGCAGTCTCGACGGTAGTCAAAACACCTTGTAC.

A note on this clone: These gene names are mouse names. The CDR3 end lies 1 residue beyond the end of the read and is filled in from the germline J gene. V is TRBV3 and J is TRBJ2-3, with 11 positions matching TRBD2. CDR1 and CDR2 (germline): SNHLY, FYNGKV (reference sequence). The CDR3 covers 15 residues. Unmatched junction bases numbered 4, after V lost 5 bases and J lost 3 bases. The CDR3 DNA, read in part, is TGTGCCAGCAGCCACTGGGGGGGCGCGGCAGAAACGCTGTAT. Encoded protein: CASSHWGGAAETLY. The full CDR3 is CASSHWGGAAETLYF.

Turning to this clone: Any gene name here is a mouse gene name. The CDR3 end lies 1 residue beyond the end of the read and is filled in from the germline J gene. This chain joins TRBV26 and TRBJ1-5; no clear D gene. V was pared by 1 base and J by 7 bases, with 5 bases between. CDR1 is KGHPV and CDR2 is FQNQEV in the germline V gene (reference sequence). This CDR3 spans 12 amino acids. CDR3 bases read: TGTGCCAGCAGTCTGTACGGACAGGCTCCGCTT. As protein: CASSLYGQAPL. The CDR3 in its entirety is CASSLYGQAPLF.

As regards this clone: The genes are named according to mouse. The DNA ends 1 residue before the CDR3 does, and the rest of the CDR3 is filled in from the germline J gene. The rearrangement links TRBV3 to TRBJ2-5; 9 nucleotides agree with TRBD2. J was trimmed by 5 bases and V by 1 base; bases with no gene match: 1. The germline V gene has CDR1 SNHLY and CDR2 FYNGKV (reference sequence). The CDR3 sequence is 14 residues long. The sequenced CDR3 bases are TGTGCCAGCAGCTTAGGGACTGGGGCAGACACCCAGTAC. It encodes CASSLGTGADTQY. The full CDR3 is CASSLGTGADTQYF.

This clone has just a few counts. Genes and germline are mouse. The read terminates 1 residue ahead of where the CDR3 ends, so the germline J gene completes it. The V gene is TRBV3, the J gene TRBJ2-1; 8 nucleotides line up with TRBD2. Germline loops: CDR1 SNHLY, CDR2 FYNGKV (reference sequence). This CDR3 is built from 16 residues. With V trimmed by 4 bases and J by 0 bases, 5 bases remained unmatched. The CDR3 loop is CASSSRLGSNYAEQFF. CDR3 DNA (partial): TGTGCCAGCAGCTCACGACTGGGGTCTAACTATGCTGAGCAGTTC.

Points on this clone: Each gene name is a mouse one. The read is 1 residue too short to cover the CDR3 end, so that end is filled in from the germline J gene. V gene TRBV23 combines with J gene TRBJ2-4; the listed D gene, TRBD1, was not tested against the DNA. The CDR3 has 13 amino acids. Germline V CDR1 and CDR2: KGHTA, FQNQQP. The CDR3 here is CSSSQVGENTLYF. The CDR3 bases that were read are TGCTCCAGCAGTCAAGTAGGGGAAAACACCTTGTAC.

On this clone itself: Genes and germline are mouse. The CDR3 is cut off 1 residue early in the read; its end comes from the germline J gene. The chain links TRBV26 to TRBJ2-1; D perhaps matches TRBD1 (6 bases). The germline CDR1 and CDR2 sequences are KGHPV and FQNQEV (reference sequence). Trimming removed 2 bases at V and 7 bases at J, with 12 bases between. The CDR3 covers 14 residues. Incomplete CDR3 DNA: TGTGCCAGCAGTCTGCCAGGGAGGGGGGCTGAGCAGTTC. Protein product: CASSLPGRGAEQF. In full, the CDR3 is CASSLPGRGAEQFF.

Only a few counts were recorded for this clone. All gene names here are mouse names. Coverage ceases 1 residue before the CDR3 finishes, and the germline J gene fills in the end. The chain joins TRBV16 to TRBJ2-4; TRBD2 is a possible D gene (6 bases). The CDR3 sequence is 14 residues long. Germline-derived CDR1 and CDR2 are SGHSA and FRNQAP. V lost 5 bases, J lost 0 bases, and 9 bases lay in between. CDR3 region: CASSQTGSQNTLYF. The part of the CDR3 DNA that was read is TGTGCAAGCAGCCAGACTGGTAGTCAAAACACCTTGTAC.

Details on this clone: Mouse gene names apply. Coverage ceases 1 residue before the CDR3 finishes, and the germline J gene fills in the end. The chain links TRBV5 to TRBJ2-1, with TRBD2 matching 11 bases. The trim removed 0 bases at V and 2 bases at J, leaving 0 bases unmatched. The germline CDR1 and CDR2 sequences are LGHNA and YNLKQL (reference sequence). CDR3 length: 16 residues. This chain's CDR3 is CASSQELGGHYAEQFF. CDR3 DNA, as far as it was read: TGTGCCAGCAGCCAAGAACTGGGGGGGCACTATGCTGAGCAGTTC.

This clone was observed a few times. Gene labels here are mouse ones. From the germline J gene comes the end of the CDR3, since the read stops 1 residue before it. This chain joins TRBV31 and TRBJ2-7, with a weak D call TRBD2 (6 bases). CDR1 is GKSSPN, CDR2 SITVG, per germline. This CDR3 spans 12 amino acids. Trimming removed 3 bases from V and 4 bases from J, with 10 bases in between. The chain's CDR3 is CAWRLTGYEQYF. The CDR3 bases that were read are TGTGCCTGGAGACTTACTGGGTATGAACAGTAC.

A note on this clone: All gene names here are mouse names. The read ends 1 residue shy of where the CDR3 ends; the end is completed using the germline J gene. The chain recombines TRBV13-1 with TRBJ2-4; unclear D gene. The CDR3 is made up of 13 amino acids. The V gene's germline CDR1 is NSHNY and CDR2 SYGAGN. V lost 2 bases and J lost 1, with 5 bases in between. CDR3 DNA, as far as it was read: TGTGCCAGCAGTGAGGATGGTCAAAACACCTTGTAC. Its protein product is CASSEDGQNTLY. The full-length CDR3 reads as CASSEDGQNTLYF.

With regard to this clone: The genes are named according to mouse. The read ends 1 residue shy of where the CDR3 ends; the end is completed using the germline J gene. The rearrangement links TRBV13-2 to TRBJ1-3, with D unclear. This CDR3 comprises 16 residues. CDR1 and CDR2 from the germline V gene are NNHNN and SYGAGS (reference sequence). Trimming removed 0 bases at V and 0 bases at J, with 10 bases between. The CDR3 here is CASGDAPGSSGNTLYF. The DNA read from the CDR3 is TGTGCCAGCGGTGATGCACCGGGGTCTTCTGGAAATACGCTCTAT.

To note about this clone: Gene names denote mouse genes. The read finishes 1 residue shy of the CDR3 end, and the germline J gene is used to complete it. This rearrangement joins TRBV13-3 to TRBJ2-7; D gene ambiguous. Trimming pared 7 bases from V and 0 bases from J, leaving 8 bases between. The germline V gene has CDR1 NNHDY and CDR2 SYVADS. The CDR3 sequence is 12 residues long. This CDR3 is CASGRVSYEQYF. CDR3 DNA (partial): TGTGCCAGCGGCCGGGTCTCCTATGAACAGTAC.

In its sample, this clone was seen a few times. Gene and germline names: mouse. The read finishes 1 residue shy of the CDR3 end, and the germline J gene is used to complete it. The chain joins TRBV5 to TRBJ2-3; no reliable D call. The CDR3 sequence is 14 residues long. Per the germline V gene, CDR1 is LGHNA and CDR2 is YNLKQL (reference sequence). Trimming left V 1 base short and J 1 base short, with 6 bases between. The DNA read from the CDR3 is TGTGCCAGCAGCCAAGTGGGCGGTGCAGAAACGCTGTAT. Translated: CASSQVGGAETLY. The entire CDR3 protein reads CASSQVGGAETLYF.